These T cell receptor beta chains were read from a single sample in a study of cytomegalovirus exposure and HLA in healthy donors. Method: immunoSEQ multiplex PCR; TCRdb's copy keeps in-frame clones and lacks some. The data show under 200,000 clones, with roughly 80% seen just once and about 3.5% held by the top ten. Sequenced: PBMCs. Receptors originate from a man between 35 and 55 years old in good health and CMV-seropositive. Each CDR3 is given with its conserved first and last residue. The D gene is left open where the match is weak. Expanded clones get a size class; other rows say once, few or many, or leave the size out.

d_call j_call clone_size v_call cdr3_aa cdr3_nt
- TRBJ2-7 - TRBV7-3 CASSPVGAGGYEQYF TGTGCCAGCAGCCCAGTAGGAGCTGGCGGGTACGAGCAGTACTTC
- TRBJ2-1 - TRBV9 CASSVGWANEQFF TGTGCCAGCAGCGTAGGATGGGCCAATGAGCAGTTCTTC
- TRBJ2-1 - TRBV2 CASTRGSDEQFF TGTGCCAGCACCCGAGGGTCCGATGAGCAGTTCTTC
TRBD1 TRBJ1-4 - TRBV5-1 CASSTGQGEEKLFF TGCGCCAGCAGCACCGGACAGGGCGAGGAAAAACTGTTTTTT
TRBD1 TRBJ1-5 - TRBV7-9 CASSLGTGSNQPQHF TGTGCCAGCAGCCTAGGGACAGGAAGCAATCAGCCCCAGCATTTT
- TRBJ1-4 - TRBV7-9 CASSLGDTLNEKLFF TGTGCCAGCAGCTTAGGGGACACCCTTAATGAAAAACTGTTTTTT
- TRBJ2-6 - TRBV5-1 CASRRSSGANVLTF TGCGCCAGCAGAAGGAGCTCTGGGGCCAACGTCCTGACTTTC
- TRBJ2-3 - TRBV9 CASSGTSTDTQYF TGTGCCAGCAGCGGGACTAGCACAGATACGCAGTATTTT
TRBD2 TRBJ2-1 - TRBV7-6 CASSLTGTRMNEQFF TGTGCCAGCAGCCTTACCGGGACTAGGATGAATGAGCAGTTCTTC
TRBD2 TRBJ2-3 once TRBV28 CASRSSGGHTDTQYF TGTGCCAGCAGGTCTAGCGGGGGGCACACAGATACGCAGTATTTT
- TRBJ2-5 - TRBV25-1 CASSTGETQYF TGTGCCAGCAGCACTGGTGAGACCCAGTACTTC
- TRBJ1-5 - TRBV29-1 CSALTGTSNQPQHF TGCAGCGCCCTCACAGGGACTAGCAATCAGCCCCAGCATTTT
TRBD2 TRBJ2-1 - TRBV7-8 CASSTMTSGSRNEQFF TGTGCCAGCAGCACTATGACTAGCGGGAGTCGGAATGAGCAGTTCTTC